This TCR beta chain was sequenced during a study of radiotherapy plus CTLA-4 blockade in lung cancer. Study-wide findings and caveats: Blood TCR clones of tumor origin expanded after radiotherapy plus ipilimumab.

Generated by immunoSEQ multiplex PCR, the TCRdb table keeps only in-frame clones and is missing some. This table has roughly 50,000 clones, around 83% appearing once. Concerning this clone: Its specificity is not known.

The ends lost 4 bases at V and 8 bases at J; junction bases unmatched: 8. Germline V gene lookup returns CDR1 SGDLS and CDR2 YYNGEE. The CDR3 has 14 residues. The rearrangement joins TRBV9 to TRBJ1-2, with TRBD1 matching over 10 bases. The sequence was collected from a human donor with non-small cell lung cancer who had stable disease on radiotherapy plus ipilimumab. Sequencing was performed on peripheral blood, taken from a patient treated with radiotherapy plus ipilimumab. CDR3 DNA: TGTGCCAGCAGCTCCCGGGACAGGGGTTTAGGCTACACCTTC. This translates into CASSSRDRGLGYTF.